The 5 T cell receptor beta chains reported below all come from one sample, sequenced in a study of shared clonotypes between healthy human individuals. Profiling relied on immunoSEQ multiplex PCR, and the TCRdb table lists in-frame clones only, not all of them. Here the sample spans approximately 2.1 million clones, approximately 95% being singletons. The sample taken for sequencing was naive CD4+ T cells from PBMCs. As for subset: CD45RA+ positively selected. The receptor source for this set is a man aged 18 to 29 in good health. Some clones in this sample may be carry-over from other donors' samples.

V and J are TRBV29-1 and TRBJ2-3, with 7 bases aligning to TRBD2. Germline V CDR1 and CDR2: SQVTM, ANQGSEA. The CDR3 contains 14 residues. Losses at the gene ends were 7 bases for V and 8 bases for J; bases not matched to a gene: 15. The CDR3 sequence: CSAVGRAVPGTQYF. In DNA, the CDR3 is TGCAGCGCCGTGGGGAGGGCGGTTCCAGGTACGCAGTATTTT.

The chain recombines TRBV14 with TRBJ2-1, with TRBD2 identical over 9 bases. The length of the CDR3 is 15 residues. The V gene's germline CDR1 is SGHDN and CDR2 FVKESK. The V segment lost 3 bases and the J segment 5 bases; nucleotides outside the gene matches: 5. The CDR3 loop is CASSQGLAKNNEQFF. The CDR3 DNA reads TGTGCCAGCAGCCAGGGACTAGCCAAGAACAATGAGCAGTTCTTC.

CDR3 loop: CASSSGRNTEAFF. The CDR3 coding sequence is TGTGCCAGCAGCTCGGGCCGGAACACTGAAGCTTTCTTT. The genes are TRBV5-8 and TRBJ1-1; no clear D. The CDR3 sequence is 13 residues long. The V end was cut by 3 bases, the J end by 1 base, with 7 bases between. The germline V gene has CDR1 SGHTS and CDR2 YDEGEE.

The chain employs TRBV29-1 and TRBJ2-6; D may be TRBD1 (6 bases). The CDR3 covers 14 residues. The germline gives CDR1 SQVTM, CDR2 ANQGSEA. The germline V and J ends were trimmed by 6 bases and 4 bases, with 13 bases remaining between them. The CDR3 is CSVKQGRGANVLTF. The CDR3 bases are TGCAGCGTCAAACAGGGTCGCGGGGCCAACGTCCTGACTTTC.

This clone came up a few times. This sequence joins TRBV4-2 and TRBJ1-4; D might be TRBD1 (5 bases). This CDR3 comprises 18 residues. Germline assignment: CDR1 LGHNA and CDR2 YNFKEQ. The germline V and J ends were trimmed by 0 bases and 5 bases, with 19 bases remaining between them. As DNA, the CDR3 is TGTGCCAGCAGCCAAGATCCGTCGGTTCGCAGGGAAAATGAAAAACTGTTTTTT. Encoded protein: CASSQDPSVRRENEKLFF.